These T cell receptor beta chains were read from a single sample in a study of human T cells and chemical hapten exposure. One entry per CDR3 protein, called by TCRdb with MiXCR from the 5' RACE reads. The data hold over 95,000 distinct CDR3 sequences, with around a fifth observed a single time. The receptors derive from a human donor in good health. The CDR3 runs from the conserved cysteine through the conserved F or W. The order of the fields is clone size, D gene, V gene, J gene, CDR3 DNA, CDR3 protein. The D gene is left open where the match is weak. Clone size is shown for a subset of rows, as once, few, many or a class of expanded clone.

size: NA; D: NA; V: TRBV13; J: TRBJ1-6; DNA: TGTGCCAGCAGGACACTAAATTCACCCCTCCACTTT; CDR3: CASRTLNSPLHF
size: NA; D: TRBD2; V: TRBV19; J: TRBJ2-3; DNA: TGTGCCAGTAGTCCGGGACTAGCGGGAGTGGCAGATACGCAGTATTTT; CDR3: CASSPGLAGVADTQYF
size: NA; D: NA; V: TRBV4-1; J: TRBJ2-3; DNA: TGCGCCAGCAGCCAAGACCAAGATACGCAGTATTTT; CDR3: CASSQDQDTQYF
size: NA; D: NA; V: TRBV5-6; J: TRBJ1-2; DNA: TGTGCCAGCTGGCCGGAACACCACTTACCTAACTATGGCTACACCTTC; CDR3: CASWPEHHLPNYGYTF
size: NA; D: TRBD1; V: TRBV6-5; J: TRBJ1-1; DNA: TGTGCCAGCAGTTACGTGGCAGGGGGGAACACTGAAGCTTTCTTT; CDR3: CASSYVAGGNTEAFF
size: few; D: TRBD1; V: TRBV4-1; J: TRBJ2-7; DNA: TGCGCCAGCAGCCAATATTCATGGGACAGGCCGCAGGAGCAGTACTTC; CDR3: CASSQYSWDRPQEQYF
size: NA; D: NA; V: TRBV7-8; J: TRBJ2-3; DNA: TGTGCCAGCAGCGATCGACGGGACCACACAGATACGCAGTATTTT; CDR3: CASSDRRDHTDTQYF
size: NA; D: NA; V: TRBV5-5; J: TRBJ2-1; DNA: TGTGCCAGCAGTGCGTACAATGAGCAGTTCTTC; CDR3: CASSAYNEQFF
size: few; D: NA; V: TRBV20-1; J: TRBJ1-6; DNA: TGCAGTGCTATCTTGGGCCGGCAGGGTAATTCACCCCTCCACTTT; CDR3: CSAILGRQGNSPLHF
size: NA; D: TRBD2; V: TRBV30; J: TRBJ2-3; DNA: TGTGCCTGGAGTGAATTTCGGGGGGCAGATACGCAGTATTTT; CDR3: CAWSEFRGADTQYF
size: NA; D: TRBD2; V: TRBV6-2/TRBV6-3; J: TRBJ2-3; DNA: TGTGCCAGCAGTTACTCTTCACGGGACTACACAGATACGCAGTATTTT; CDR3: CASSYSSRDYTDTQYF
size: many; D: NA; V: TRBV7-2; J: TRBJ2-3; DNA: TGTGCCAGCAGCTTAGTGGCGGCAGGAGATACGCAGTATTTT; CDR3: CASSLVAAGDTQYF
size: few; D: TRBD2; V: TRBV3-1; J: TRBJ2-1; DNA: TGTGCCAGCAGCCAAGCTATGCGGGAGCTTTACAATGAGCAGTTCTTC; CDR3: CASSQAMRELYNEQFF
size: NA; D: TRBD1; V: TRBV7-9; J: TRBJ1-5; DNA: TGTGCCAGCAGCCCCCAGGGGGGGGCAGGGCAGCCCCAGCATTTT; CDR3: CASSPQGGAGQPQHF
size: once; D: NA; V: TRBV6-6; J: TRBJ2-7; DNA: TGTGCCAGCAGTCATCACAGACGGAGCTCCTACGAGCAGTACTTC; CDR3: CASSHHRRSSYEQYF
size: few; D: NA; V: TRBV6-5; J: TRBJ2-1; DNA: TGTGCCAGCAGTTACCTAGGGGAGGGGGATAATGAGCAGTTCTTC; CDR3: CASSYLGEGDNEQFF
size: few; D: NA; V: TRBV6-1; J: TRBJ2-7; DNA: TGTGCCAGCAGTGAAAACCGCAAAGCCTCCTACGAGCAGTACTTC; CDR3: CASSENRKASYEQYF
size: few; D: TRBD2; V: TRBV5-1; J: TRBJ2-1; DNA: TGCGCCAGCAGCCCGGGACTAGCGGGAGGATACTACAATGAGCAGTTCTTC; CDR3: CASSPGLAGGYYNEQFF
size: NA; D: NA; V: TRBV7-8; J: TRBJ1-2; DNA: TGTGCCAGCAGCCGGCCGGACAGTCTCTATGGCTACACCTTC; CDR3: CASSRPDSLYGYTF
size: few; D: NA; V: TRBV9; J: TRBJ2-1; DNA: TGTGCCAGCAGCGTAGGCGGTAAATTTAAAAATGAGCAGTTCTTC; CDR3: CASSVGGKFKNEQFF
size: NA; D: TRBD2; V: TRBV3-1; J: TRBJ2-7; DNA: TGTGCCAGCAGCCAAGCGTCTAGCGGAAGATACGAGCAGTACTTC; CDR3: CASSQASSGRYEQYF
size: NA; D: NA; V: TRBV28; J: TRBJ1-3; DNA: TGTGCCAGCAGTTTACTGGCCTCTGGAAACACCATATATTTT; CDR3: CASSLLASGNTIYF
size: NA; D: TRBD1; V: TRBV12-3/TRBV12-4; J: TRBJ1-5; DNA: TGTGCCAGCAGGTCGGACACAGTGGACAGGAGGGTCAATCAGCCCCAGCATTTT; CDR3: CASRSDTVDRRVNQPQHF
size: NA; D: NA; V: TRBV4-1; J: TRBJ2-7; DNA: TGCGCCAGCAGCCCGTTGGGGACCTACTACGAGCAGTACTTC; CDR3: CASSPLGTYYEQYF
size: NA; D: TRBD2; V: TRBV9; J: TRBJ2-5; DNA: TGTGCCAGCAGCCTCCACCCAGCGGGAGAACAAGAGACCCAGTACTTC; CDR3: CASSLHPAGEQETQYF
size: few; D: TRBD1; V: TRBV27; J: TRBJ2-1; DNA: TGTGCCAGCAGTTCCGGAAGTGGGACAGGGCGGAATGAGCAGTTCTTC; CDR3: CASSSGSGTGRNEQFF
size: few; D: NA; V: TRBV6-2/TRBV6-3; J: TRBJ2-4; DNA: TGTGCCAGCAGCCTACGCCCCCGGGGGAACAAAAACATTCAGTACTTC; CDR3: CASSLRPRGNKNIQYF
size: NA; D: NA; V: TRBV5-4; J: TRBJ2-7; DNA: TGTGCCAGCAGCTTGGTGAGTAGGAGGTATCACGAGCAGTACTTC; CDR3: CASSLVSRRYHEQYF
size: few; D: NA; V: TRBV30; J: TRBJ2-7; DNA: TGTGCTTGGGGGGGCCACGAGCAGTACTTC; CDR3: CAWGGHEQYF
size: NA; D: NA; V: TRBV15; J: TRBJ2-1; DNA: TGTGCCACCAGCACCCCGGGAGCGAGCTCCTACAATGAGCAGTTCTTC; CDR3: CATSTPGASSYNEQFF
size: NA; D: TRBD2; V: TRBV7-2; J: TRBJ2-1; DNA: TGTGCCAGCAGCTCCTACCGTCAGCTAGCGGGATGGTTCTTC; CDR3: CASSSYRQLAGWFF
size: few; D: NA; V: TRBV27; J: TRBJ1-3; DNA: TGTGCCAGCAGTTTAGAGGGACCGCCTTCTGGAAACACCATATATTTT; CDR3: CASSLEGPPSGNTIYF
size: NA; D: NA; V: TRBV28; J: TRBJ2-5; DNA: TGTGCCAGCAGTCGAGTGGAGACCCAGTACTTC; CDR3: CASSRVETQYF
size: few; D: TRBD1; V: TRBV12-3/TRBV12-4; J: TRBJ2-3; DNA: TGTGCCAGCACCCCGGACAGGTTCACAGATACGCAGTATTTT; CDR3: CASTPDRFTDTQYF
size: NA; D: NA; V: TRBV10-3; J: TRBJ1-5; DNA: TGTGCCATCAGTGGAAGAAGGGAGGGCCAGCCCCAGCATTTT; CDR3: CAISGRREGQPQHF
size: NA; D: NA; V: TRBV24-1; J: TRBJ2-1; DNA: TGTGCCACCAATGACGGAGCCGCCAGGGATGAGCAGTTCTTC; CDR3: CATNDGAARDEQFF